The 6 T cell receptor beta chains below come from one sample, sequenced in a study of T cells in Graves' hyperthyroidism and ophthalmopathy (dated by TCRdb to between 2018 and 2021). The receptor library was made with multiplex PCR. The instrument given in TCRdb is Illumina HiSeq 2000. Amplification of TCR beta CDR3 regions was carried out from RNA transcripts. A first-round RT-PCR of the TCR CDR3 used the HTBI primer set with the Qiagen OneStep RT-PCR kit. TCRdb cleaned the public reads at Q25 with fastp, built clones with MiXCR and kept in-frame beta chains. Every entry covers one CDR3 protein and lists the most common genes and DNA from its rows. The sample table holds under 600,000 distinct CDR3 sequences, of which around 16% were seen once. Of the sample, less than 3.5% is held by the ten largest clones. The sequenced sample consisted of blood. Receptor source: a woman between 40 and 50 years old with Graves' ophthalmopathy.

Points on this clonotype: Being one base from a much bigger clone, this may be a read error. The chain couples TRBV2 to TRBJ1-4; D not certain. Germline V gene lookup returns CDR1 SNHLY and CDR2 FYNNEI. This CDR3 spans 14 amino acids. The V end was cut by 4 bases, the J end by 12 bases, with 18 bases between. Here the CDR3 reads CASSVGRAQEELFF. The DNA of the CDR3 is TGTGCCAGCAGTGTAGGTAGGGCTCAGGAAGAACTGTTTTTT.

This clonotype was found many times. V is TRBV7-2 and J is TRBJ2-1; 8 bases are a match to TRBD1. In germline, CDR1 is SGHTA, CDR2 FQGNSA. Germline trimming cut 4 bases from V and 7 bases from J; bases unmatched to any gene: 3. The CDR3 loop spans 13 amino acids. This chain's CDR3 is CASSSRTGNEQFF. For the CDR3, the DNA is TGTGCCAGCAGCTCCCGGACAGGGAATGAGCAGTTCTTC.

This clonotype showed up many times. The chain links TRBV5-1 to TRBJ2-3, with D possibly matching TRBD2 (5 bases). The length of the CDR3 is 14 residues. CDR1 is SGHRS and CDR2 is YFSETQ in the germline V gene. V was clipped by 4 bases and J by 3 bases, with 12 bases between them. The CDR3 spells CASSLLTNTDTQYF. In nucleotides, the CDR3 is TGCGCCAGCAGCCTTCTGACTAATACAGATACGCAGTATTTT.

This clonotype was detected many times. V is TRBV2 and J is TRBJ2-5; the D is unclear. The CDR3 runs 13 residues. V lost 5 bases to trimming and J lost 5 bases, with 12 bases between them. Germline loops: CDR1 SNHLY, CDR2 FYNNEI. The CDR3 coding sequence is TGTGCCAGCAGTAAGACGGACGTCGAGACCCAGTACTTC. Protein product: CASSKTDVETQYF.

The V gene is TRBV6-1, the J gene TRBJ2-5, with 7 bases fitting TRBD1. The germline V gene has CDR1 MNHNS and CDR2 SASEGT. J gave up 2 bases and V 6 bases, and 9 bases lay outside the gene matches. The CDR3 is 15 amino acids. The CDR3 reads CASSSDRVGQETQYF. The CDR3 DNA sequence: TGTGCCAGCAGCAGCGACAGGGTAGGACAAGAGACCCAGTACTTC.

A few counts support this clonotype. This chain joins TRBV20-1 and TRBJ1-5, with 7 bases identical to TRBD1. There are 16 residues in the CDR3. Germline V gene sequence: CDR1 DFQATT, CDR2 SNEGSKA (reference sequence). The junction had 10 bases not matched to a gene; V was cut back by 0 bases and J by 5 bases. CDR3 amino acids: CSAREEKRGGYQPQHF. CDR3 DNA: TGCAGTGCTAGAGAAGAAAAGAGAGGGGGCTATCAGCCCCAGCATTTT.